This T cell receptor beta chain was observed in a study of control samples from healthy donors and cancer patients. Trimming took off 4 bases at V and 8 bases at J, with 15 bases between the two ends. Looked up from germline, CDR1 is SQVTM and CDR2 is ANQGSEA. CDR3 length equals 13 residues. Profiled with immunoSEQ multiplex PCR; TCRdb holds only in-frame clones, not every one. The sample includes some 130,000 clones, around 90% of them seen just once. Sequenced: blood. This TCR was recovered from a man younger than 45 in good health. The chain carries TRBV29-1 and TRBJ2-1; D might be TRBD1 or TRBD2, each matching 5 bases. The CDR3: CSVGDRKTDEQFF. The CDR3 nucleotides are TGCAGCGTTGGGGACCGGAAGACCGATGAGCAGTTCTTC.